This entry concerns a single T cell receptor (beta chain). The data are from a study of blood T cell repertoires in COVID-19. About the research overall: The origin of the acute and convalescent COVID-19 samples was the United States, Italy and Spain. From T cells, B-cell-depleted T cells, or PBMCs came the material, which was cDNA or gDNA.

Original handling: The authors estimated nucleated cell counts from reference gene primer amplification. Sequencing was performed with immunoSEQ multiplex PCR; in TCRdb, only in-frame clones are kept and a portion is missing. For V, J and clone size, that table is used; D and trimming come from the DNA. In the table there are tens of thousands of clones, over 65% of which are singletons. CDR1 is SGHTS, CDR2 YDEGEE, per germline. The CDR3 length is 17 residues. V was pared by 4 bases and J by 2 bases, with 15 bases of the junction left unmatched. The gene calls are TRBV5-8 and TRBJ2-7; 7 nucleotides agree with TRBD1. The source is a woman in her seventies with acute or convalescent COVID-19. Sequencing input: peripheral blood. The CDR3 here is CASSAMTGSSVAYEQYV. For the CDR3, the DNA is TGTGCCAGCAGCGCTATGACAGGGTCTTCCGTTGCCTACGAGCAGTACGTC.